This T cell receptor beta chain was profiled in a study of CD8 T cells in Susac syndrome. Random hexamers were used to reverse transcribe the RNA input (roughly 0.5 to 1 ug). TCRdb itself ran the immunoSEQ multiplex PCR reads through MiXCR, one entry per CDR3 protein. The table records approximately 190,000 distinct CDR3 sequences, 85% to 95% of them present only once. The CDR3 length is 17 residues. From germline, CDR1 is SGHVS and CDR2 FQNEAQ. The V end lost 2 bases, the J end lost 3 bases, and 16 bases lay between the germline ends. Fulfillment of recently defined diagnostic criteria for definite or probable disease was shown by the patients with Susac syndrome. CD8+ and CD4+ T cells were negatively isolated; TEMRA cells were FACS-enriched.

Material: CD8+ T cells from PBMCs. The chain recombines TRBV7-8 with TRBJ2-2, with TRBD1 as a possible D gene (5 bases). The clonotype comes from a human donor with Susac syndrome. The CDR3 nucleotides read TGTGCCAGCAGCTTACCCTTGGTGGGGCGCGACACCGGGGAGCTGTTTTTT. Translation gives CASSLPLVGRDTGELFF.